This T cell receptor beta chain was captured by sequencing in a study of T cell repertoires in cytomegalovirus infection. Overall study findings and caveats: HLA-C-restricted CMV-specific TCR beta clonotypes prevailed in the ex vivo response.

The CDR3 covers 14 residues. Germline values: CDR1 DFQATT, CDR2 SNEGSKA (reference sequence). J was trimmed by 6 bases and V by 0 bases; bases with no gene match: 6. From the reads, TCRdb called clonotypes with MiXCR, one entry per CDR3 protein. Here the sample spans about 740,000 distinct CDR3 sequences, approximately 40% being singletons. Comment on this clonotype: Its antigen is unknown.

Input material: PBMCs. This clonotype originated in a human donor in good health (CMV status not recorded). Some clones in this sample may be carry-over from other donors' samples. The gene calls are TRBV20-1 and TRBJ2-7; 9 nucleotides line up with TRBD1. The CDR3 bases are TGCAGTGCTAGAGAGGACAGGGGATCGGGCGAGCAGTACTTC. Its translation: CSAREDRGSGEQYF.